The 29 T cell receptor beta chains below were found in one sample sequenced in a study of T cells in Graves' hyperthyroidism and ophthalmopathy. Regions amplified from RNA transcripts were the TCR beta CDR3 regions. An initial round of RT-PCR targeting the TCR CDR3 relied on the HTBI primer set. TCRdb passed the multiplex PCR reads through MiXCR, listing each CDR3 protein once. The repertoire holds roughly 840,000 distinct CDR3 sequences, more than 30% seen once, with 8.9% in the top ten. Source material: blood. The receptors stem from a man younger than 35 with Graves' hyperthyroidism.

On this clonotype: This may be a read error: a much more frequent sequence differs by one nucleotide. The chain is built from TRBV10-3 and TRBJ1-6; D ambiguous. The CDR3 is 11 residues long. The germline gives CDR1 ENHRY, CDR2 SYGVKD. Trimming removed 4 bases from V and 12 bases from J, with 7 bases in between. In DNA form, the CDR3 reads TGTGCCATCAGTGCCCTAGTACCCCTCCACTTT. Amino acids: CAISALVPLHF.

V and J are TRBV7-2 and TRBJ2-7; the D is unclear. The CDR3 has 15 amino acids. The V end was cut by 1 base, the J end by 0 bases, with 10 bases between. In germline, CDR1 is SGHTA, CDR2 FQGNSA. The DNA for the CDR3 is TGTGCCAGCAGCTTAGGGATGGCTAACTCCTACGAGCAGTACTTC. Protein sequence: CASSLGMANSYEQYF.

This clonotype was counted only a few times. V usage is TRBV20-1 and J usage is TRBJ2-7; 8 positions agree with TRBD1. CDR1 and CDR2 (germline): DFQATT, SNEGSKA (reference sequence). J was trimmed by 2 bases and V by 6 bases; bases with no gene match: 6. The CDR3 spans 13 residues. The CDR3 DNA sequence: TGCAGTGCCCACGACAGGGGTGCCTACGAGCAGTACTTC. It yields the protein CSAHDRGAYEQYF.

This clonotype has a handful of counts. The DNA for the CDR3 is TGCGCCAGCAGCCAAGATTTGGGCAACACTGAAGCTTTCTTT. It encodes CASSQDLGNTEAFF. This chain links TRBV4-1 with TRBJ1-1; D is undetermined. This CDR3 is built from 14 residues. V shed 0 bases and J shed 2 bases, with 7 bases lying between them. Germline V gene data show CDR1 as MGHRA and CDR2 as YSYEKL.

The CDR3 nucleotides read TGTGCCAGCAGTGCTAACCAAGTGGCTAATGAAAAACTGTTTTTT. Amino acid sequence: CASSANQVANEKLFF. The chain carries TRBV25-1 and TRBJ1-4; D unresolved. The germline V and J ends were trimmed by 4 bases and 3 bases, with 12 bases remaining between them. The CDR3 is made up of 15 amino acids. From germline, CDR1 is MGHDK and CDR2 SYGVNS.

This clonotype was found many times. It is likely a read error, because the conserved phenylalanine at the end of the CDR3 is missing. No DNA is shown, since the ends of the CDR3 on it are uncertain; the CDR3 is the one TCRdb lists. The V and J genes are TRBV10-3 and TRBJ2-7; TRBD2, as called in the table, went unchecked against the DNA. Germline-derived CDR1 and CDR2 are ENHRY and SYGVKD. Inclusive of both ends, the CDR3 amounts to 13 amino acids. CDR3: CAISESTSGGVQL.

The chain couples TRBV29-1 to TRBJ1-3; no definite D call. V was trimmed by 6 bases and J by 2 bases, leaving 17 bases between them. Per germline, CDR1 SQVTM and CDR2 ANQGSEA. The CDR3 extends over 15 amino acids. This chain's CDR3 is CSVRVGSGTGNTIYF. DNA for the CDR3: TGCAGCGTCCGCGTCGGATCGGGCACTGGAAACACCATATATTTT.

This clonotype was observed many times. This rearrangement joins TRBV12-3 or TRBV12-4 to TRBJ2-5; TRBD2 agrees at 10 bases. V was pared by 6 bases and J by 3 bases, with 4 bases of the junction left unmatched. This CDR3 comprises 14 residues. In nucleotides, the CDR3 is TGTGCCAGCAGGGACGGACTAGCGGAAGAGACCCAGTACTTC. Translating gives CASRDGLAEETQYF.

This clonotype was counted between two and nine times. The V and J genes are TRBV11-2 and TRBJ1-3; D is unresolved. Germline-derived CDR1 and CDR2 are SGHAT and FQNNGV. CDR3 size: 14 residues. The V end lost 3 bases, the J end lost 3 bases, and 9 bases lay between the germline ends. Here the CDR3 DNA reads TGTGCCAGCAGCTTCGTCGGAATTGGAAACACCATATATTTT. Translation gives CASSFVGIGNTIYF.

The chain joins TRBV9 to TRBJ2-7, with D hard to call. Germline V CDR1 and CDR2: SGDLS, YYNGEE. The V and J ends lost 0 bases and 3 bases respectively, with 10 bases between them. This CDR3 comprises 14 residues. The CDR3 loop is CASSVEERDYEQYF. The CDR3 DNA sequence: TGTGCCAGCAGCGTAGAGGAGCGTGACTACGAGCAGTACTTC.

There are a few counts of this clonotype. The V call is TRBV4-3, the J call TRBJ2-6; D is unclear. Between the trimmed V and J ends, which lost 8 bases and 2 bases, there was a span of 13 bases. CDR1 is LGHNA, CDR2 YSLEER, per germline. The CDR3 loop spans 15 amino acids. CDR3 protein: CASGLGKTGANVLTF. The CDR3 region has the DNA TGCGCCAGCGGGCTGGGAAAAACTGGGGCCAACGTCCTGACTTTC.

V is TRBV6-5 and J is TRBJ2-7, with 9 positions matching TRBD1. V was clipped by 5 bases and J by 4 bases; unmatched bases: 12. CDR1 MNHEY and CDR2 SVGAGI come from the germline V gene. This CDR3 comprises 16 residues. The CDR3 nucleotides read TGTGCCAGCAGTCTTTCGACCGGGACAGGGTCGTACGAGCAGTACTTC. Protein product: CASSLSTGTGSYEQYF.

This clonotype was detected a few times. The chain uses TRBV20-1 and TRBJ1-2; D might be TRBD1 (5 bases). CDR3 size: 13 residues. Germline V gives CDR1 DFQATT, CDR2 SNEGSKA (reference sequence). V lost 5 bases and J 1 base, leaving 11 bases between the germline ends. The CDR3 DNA is TGCAGTGCTCAAGGACACCTTAACTATGGCTACACCTTC. This sequence encodes CSAQGHLNYGYTF.

In regard to this clonotype: Possible read error: a much larger clone is one base away. The chain combines TRBV20-1 with TRBJ2-7; TRBD1 might be the D (7 bases). The ends were cut back, 6 bases at V and 2 bases at J, with 14 bases in the middle. The germline CDR1 and CDR2 sequences are DFQATT and SNEGSKA (reference sequence). There are 13 residues in the CDR3. In DNA form, the CDR3 reads TGCAGTGCGCAGGGGGGTTACACCTACGAGCAGTACTTC. It is translated as CSAQGGYTYEQYF.

This clonotype has only a few counts. The chain links TRBV7-2 to TRBJ2-5, with D possibly being TRBD2 (5 bases). V was shortened by 6 bases and J by 1 base, with 15 bases between the two germline ends. The CDR3 runs 15 residues. CDR1 and CDR2 from the germline V gene are SGHTA and FQGNSA. CDR3: CASRPTDRGQETQYF. CDR3 DNA sequence: TGTGCCAGCAGACCTACAGACCGGGGCCAAGAGACCCAGTACTTC.

This clonotype was recorded at least ten times. The chain uses TRBV19 and TRBJ1-1; D not certain. Deletions cut 3 bases from V and 1 base from J, with 6 bases between. The CDR3 has 13 residues. Germline CDR1 and CDR2: LNHDA and SQIVND (reference sequence). CDR3 in amino acids: CASSIRENTEAFF. As DNA, the CDR3 is TGTGCCAGTAGTATCCGGGAGAACACTGAAGCTTTCTTT.

This chain joins TRBV7-3 and TRBJ2-7, with 9 bases fitting TRBD2. Germline CDR1 reads SGHTA; CDR2 reads FQGTGA. After removal of 5 bases from V and 6 bases from J, the junction contained 14 bases not matched to a gene. The CDR3 runs to 16 residues. The CDR3 reads CASSASWSSGSGEQYF. CDR3 nucleotide sequence: TGTGCCAGCAGCGCCTCTTGGAGTAGCGGGAGTGGCGAGCAGTACTTC. Using reference TRBV7-3 and TRBJ2-7 for the parts outside the CDR3, the full variable domain is GAGVSQTPSNKVTEKGKYVELRCDPISGHTALYWYRQSLGQGPEFLIYFQGTGAADDSGLPNDRFFAVRPEGSVSTLKIQRTERGDSAVYLCASSASWSSGSGEQYFGPGTRLTVT.

In its sample, this clonotype was seen once. V and J are TRBV4-1 and TRBJ2-2; no clear D gene. The germline CDR1 and CDR2 sequences are MGHRA and YSYEKL. Trimming took 1 base from V and 2 from J, leaving 11 bases between them. The CDR3 has 16 residues. The DNA for the CDR3 is TGCGCCAGCAGCCAAGCCTACCCAGGAAACACCGGGGAGCTGTTTTTT. It translates to CASSQAYPGNTGELFF.

Only a few counts were recorded for this clonotype. This chain joins TRBV6-5 and TRBJ2-6; 8 nucleotides match TRBD1. The CDR3 contains 18 residues. CDR1 and CDR2 from the germline V gene are MNHEY and SVGAGI. V gave up 4 bases and J gave up 0 bases; unmatched junction bases: 8. CDR3 sequence (DNA): TGTGCCAGCAGTTCGCCGGGACAGGCGGCCTCTGGGGCCAACGTCCTGACTTTC. This translates into CASSSPGQAASGANVLTF.

This clonotype was picked up a small number of times. This sequence joins TRBV20-1 and TRBJ2-7, with TRBD2 identical over 7 bases. CDR3 size: 15 residues. The trim removed 6 bases at V and 2 bases at J, leaving 13 bases unmatched. CDR1 and CDR2 (germline): DFQATT, SNEGSKA (reference sequence). CDR3 loop: CSAPVPLAATYEQYF. Here the CDR3 DNA reads TGCAGTGCCCCAGTACCCCTAGCGGCCACCTACGAGCAGTACTTC.

Worth noting for this clonotype: This may be a read error, as it is one base from a much larger clone. The chain links TRBV15 to TRBJ2-7; D may be TRBD1 or TRBD2 (6 bases each). The CDR3 runs 12 residues. Trimming stripped 8 bases from V and 4 bases from J, with 12 bases between. Germline V gives CDR1 LNHNV, CDR2 YYDKDF (reference sequence). CDR3 loop: CATGVGGYEQYF. DNA of the CDR3: TGTGCCACCGGCGTAGGGGGGTACGAGCAGTACTTC.

With regard to this clonotype: This may stem from a read error, because a much larger clone lies one nucleotide away. The CDR3 reads CASSSSQGGNSPPHF. The CDR3 nucleotides are TGTGCCAGCAGCTCCTCCCAGGGAGGAAATTCACCCCCCCACTTT. V and J are TRBV7-9 and TRBJ1-6; maybe TRBD1 (5 bases). The CDR3 totals 15 residues. In germline, CDR1 is SEHNR, CDR2 FQNEAQ (reference sequence).

The J gene is TRBJ2-3, the V gene TRBV29-1, with 9 bases that match TRBD2. This CDR3 is built from 15 residues. The J segment lost 2 bases and the V segment lost 0 bases, leaving 3 bases of the junction unmatched. From germline, CDR1 is SQVTM and CDR2 ANQGSEA. The CDR3 DNA reads as TGCAGCGTTGAAGAGACTAGCGGACTCACAGATACGCAGTATTTT. Amino acid sequence: CSVEETSGLTDTQYF.

With regard to this clonotype: A read error may be the cause here, since a much bigger clone is one base away. The chain joins TRBV29-1 to TRBJ2-7; D gene uncertain. Trimming removed 1 base from V and 7 bases from J, with 17 bases in between. The CDR3 is 14 residues long. Per the germline V gene, CDR1 is SQVTM and CDR2 is ANQGSEA. In nucleotides, the CDR3 is TGCAGCGTTGAAGTGAGTTTGGTAGGCGCGGAGCAGTACTTC. This translates into CSVEVSLVGAEQYF.

The V and J genes are TRBV7-2 and TRBJ2-2, with unresolved D. Germline V gene lookup returns CDR1 SGHTA and CDR2 FQGNSA. This CDR3 spans 14 amino acids. Deletions cut 5 bases from V and 7 bases from J, with 14 bases between. In DNA form, the CDR3 reads TGTGCCAGCAGCCAAGAACGATTGGGCGGGGAGCTGTTTTTT. It yields the protein CASSQERLGGELFF.

This clonotype has a handful of counts. The chain carries TRBV7-2 and TRBJ1-1, with D possibly being TRBD1 (6 bases). This CDR3 spans 16 amino acids. V gave up 4 bases and J gave up 1 base, with 16 bases separating them. From germline, CDR1 is SGHTA and CDR2 FQGNSA. DNA for the CDR3: TGTGCCAGCAGCTCCCGAGGGGGGGAGGGGAACACTGAAGCTTTCTTT. It is translated as CASSSRGGEGNTEAFF.

This clonotype has a count of ten or more. The genes are TRBV19 and TRBJ1-5; D is unclear. This CDR3 region has 15 residues. Trimming shortened V by 3 bases and J by 4 bases, and 13 bases separated the two germline ends. Germline CDR1 LNHDA, CDR2 SQIVND (reference sequence). DNA for the CDR3: TGTGCCAGTAGTATTTGGGGTAGGGCTAATCAGCCCCAGCATTTT. Amino acids: CASSIWGRANQPQHF. The full variable domain, rest sourced from reference TRBV19 and TRBJ1-5, is DGGITQSPKYLFRKEGQNVTLSCEQNLNHDAMYWYRQDPGQGLRLIYYSQIVNDFQKGDIAEGYSVSREKKESFPLTVTSAQKNPTAFYLCASSIWGRANQPQHFGDGTRLSIL.

This rearrangement joins TRBV9 to TRBJ1-2, with 10 bases aligning to TRBD1. The trim removed 4 bases at V and 5 bases at J, leaving 5 bases unmatched. Looked up from germline, CDR1 is SGDLS and CDR2 is YYNGEE. This CDR3 is built from 14 residues. The chain's CDR3 is CASSRGTGEYGYTF. The CDR3 DNA sequence: TGTGCCAGCAGCCGGGGGACAGGGGAGTATGGCTACACCTTC. The full variable domain, in which reference TRBV9 and TRBJ1-2 provide the parts outside the CDR3, is DSGVTQTPKHLITATGQRVTLRCSPRSGDLSVYWYQQSLDQGLQFLIQYYNGEERAKGNILERFSAQQFPDLHSELNLSSLELGDSALYFCASSRGTGEYGYTFGSGTRLTVV.

V usage is TRBV12-3 or TRBV12-4 and J usage is TRBJ2-5; D gene unclear. V shed 5 bases and J shed 3 bases, with 10 bases lying between them. The CDR3 contains 13 residues. CDR3 nucleotides: TGTGCCAGCAGTCCACAGATAAAAGAGACCCAGTACTTC. Translating gives CASSPQIKETQYF.